The clone carrying this T cell receptor beta chain turned up a few times. Its specificity is unknown. Arm-PCR of CDR3 regions and iRepertoire HTBI primers were used to build TCR beta libraries. Original data processing: Samples collectively showed 62 TRBV and 11 to 15 TRBJ segments. TCRdb reanalysed the multiplex PCR reads using MiXCR and keeps one entry per CDR3 protein. The V and J calls here are based on TCRdb, not the publication. The sample gives around 470,000 distinct CDR3 sequences, 12% to 15% of which show up once; about a sixth is in the top ten. Germline loops: CDR1 GTSNPN, CDR2 SVGIG (reference sequence). This CDR3 has 13 amino acids. V was trimmed by 1 base and J by 0 bases, leaving 6 bases between them. This sample was taken from a study of regulatory T cells in long-lasting Graves disease. Study-wide results and limits: Thyroid tissue went unexamined; only peripheral blood was analyzed.

The time point was: newly diagnosed GD, antithyroid drugs for less than 3 months. TCR sequences were obtained from RNA taken from PBMCs. These same data were also listed under a study on T cells in Graves' hyperthyroidism and ophthalmopathy. That source reports: Graves' hyperthyroidism qualified as stable when ophthalmopathy did not progress within 18 months. The HTBI primer set was used in a first-round RT-PCR of the TCR CDR3.

The sequencing here drew on peripheral blood mononuclear cells (PBMCs), taken at new diagnosis, from a patient treated with antithyroid drugs. This clonotype was obtained from a woman between 50 and 59 years old with Graves disease. The V and J genes are TRBV30 and TRBJ1-1; D not certain. CDR3 sequence: CAWSAQLNTEAFF. DNA for the CDR3: TGTGCCTGGAGTGCCCAGTTGAACACTGAAGCTTTCTTT.